A selection of T cell receptor beta chains follows, all from one sample in a study of OX40 agonist ivuxolimab in advanced cancers. Generated by immunoSEQ multiplex PCR, the TCRdb table keeps only in-frame clones and is missing some. The sample has under 100,000 clones, over 80% seen once; the top ten hold 0.45% to 0.65%. Material: CD4+ or CD8+ T cells sorted from blood, obtained in a trial of the OX40 agonist ivuxolimab. Receptors were obtained from an adult with an advanced solid tumor such as melanoma, head and neck, liver or kidney cancer. The CDR3 runs from the conserved cysteine through the conserved F or W. The D gene is left open where the match is weak. Only some rows state a clone size, as once, few, many or a class for expanded clones.

d_call	v_call	j_call	clone_size	cdr3_nt	cdr3_aa
.	TRBV6-5	TRBJ2-7	.	TGTGCCAGCAGTTCCACATTCTACGAGCAGTACTTC	CASSSTFYEQYF
.	TRBV9	TRBJ2-2	.	TGTGCCAGCAGCGTTCGGCAGATCACCGGGGAGCTGTTTTTT	CASSVRQITGELFF
.	TRBV7-9	TRBJ2-2	.	TGTGCCAGCAGCTGGGACGTCGGGGAGCTGTTTTTT	CASSWDVGELFF
TRBD1	TRBV19	TRBJ2-7	once	TGTGCCAGTAGTTTCCAGGGACAGGGAATGGAGCAGTACTTC	CASSFQGQGMEQYF
TRBD1	TRBV5-1	TRBJ1-1	.	TGCGCCAGCACCTTATATCCAGGACAGGGCACTGAAGCTTTCTTT	CASTLYPGQGTEAFF
.	TRBV6-4	TRBJ2-1	.	TGTGCCAGCAGCGCTTACCCAGACAATGAGCAGTTCTTC	CASSAYPDNEQFF
.	TRBV7-2	TRBJ1-4	.	TGTGCCAGCAGCTTAGATGCAGTCAGGGTGGACGAAAAACTGTTTTTT	CASSLDAVRVDEKLFF
.	TRBV7-2	TRBJ1-2	once	TGTGCCAGCAGCTTTTCCGCCTCGGGACTGGGGTATGGCTACACCTTC	CASSFSASGLGYGYTF
.	TRBV4-3	TRBJ1-6	.	TGCGCCAGCAGCCAAGTTGCAGGCAATAATTCACCCCTCCACTTT	CASSQVAGNNSPLHF
.	TRBV9	TRBJ1-3	.	TGTGCCAGCAGCGTAGCGGTTCAGTCCGGCACCATATATTTT	CASSVAVQSGTIYF
.	TRBV30	TRBJ1-1	.	TGTGCCTGGAGTGCAGGGGCTGTAGCTGAAGCTTTCTTT	CAWSAGAVAEAFF
.	TRBV7-2	TRBJ1-5	.	TGTGCCAGCAGCTTAGGGCCCATCCAGCCCCAGCATTTT	CASSLGPIQPQHF
.	TRBV4-3	TRBJ2-3	.	TGCGCCAGCAGCCTCGACCCTCCGGGAGAGGCAGATACGCAGTATTTT	CASSLDPPGEADTQYF
TRBD1	TRBV7-9	TRBJ1-5	.	TGTGCCAGCAGCTTAGGGGGGACAGGGAGGAAGAGCAATCAGCCCCAGCATTTT	CASSLGGTGRKSNQPQHF
.	TRBV5-5	TRBJ1-5	.	TGTGCCAGCAGCCCCCCCGGGGCAGGCAATCAGCCCCAGCATTTT	CASSPPGAGNQPQHF
.	TRBV10-3	TRBJ1-4	.	TGTGCCATCAGTAAATCTAATACAGGCGATAATGAAAAACTGTTTTTT	CAISKSNTGDNEKLFF
.	TRBV18	TRBJ2-6	.	TGTGCCAGCTCACCACCCAGGACCTCTGGGGCCAACGTCCTGACTTTC	CASSPPRTSGANVLTF
.	TRBV10-3	TRBJ2-1	.	TGTGCCATCAGTAGGAGCTCCTACAATGAGCAGTTCTTC	CAISRSSYNEQFF